This T cell receptor beta chain derives from a study of T cell responses to AZD1222 COVID-19 vaccine. Whether given at about 4 or about 12 weeks, second doses were pooled. Here immunoSEQ multiplex PCR was the method, and the copy in TCRdb shows in-frame clones only, minus some. The sample yields around 99,000 clones, roughly nine tenths seen once. This specimen was peripheral blood, taken 28 days after the second AZD1222 dose. The sequence was collected from an adult who received the AZD1222 COVID-19 vaccine.

The CDR3 protein is CASSPTGTVMGQPQHF. The CDR3 DNA is TGTGCCAGCAGCCCCACCGGGACCGTCATGGGGCAGCCCCAGCATTTT. The V gene is TRBV28, the J gene TRBJ1-5, with a possible D match to TRBD1 (5 bases). V was clipped by 6 bases and J by 7 bases, with 22 bases between them. The CDR3 contains 16 residues. In germline, CDR1 is MDHEN, CDR2 SYDVKM. Filled out from reference TRBV28 and TRBJ1-5, the complete variable domain reads DVKVTQSSRYLVKRTGEKVFLECVQDMDHENMFWYRQDPGLGLRLIYFSYDVKMKEKGDIPEGYSVSREKKERFSLILESASTNQTSMYLCASSPTGTVMGQPQHFGDGTRLSIL.